The 18 T cell receptor beta chains given below trace back to one sample, sequenced in a study of blood T cell repertoires in COVID-19. Repertoires were generated with immunoSEQ multiplex PCR, while TCRdb's copy carries only in-frame clones and drops some. The sample records tens of thousands of clones, 70% to 85% being singletons. The sequencing sample was made of peripheral blood. The receptors here all came from a woman aged 60-75 years with acute or convalescent COVID-19.

The J gene is TRBJ1-2, the V gene TRBV5-1; D might be TRBD1 (6 bases). Between the trimmed V and J ends, which lost 1 base and 8 bases, there was a span of 18 bases. This CDR3 comprises 15 residues. CDR1 and CDR2 (germline): SGHRS, YFSETQ. As DNA, the CDR3 is TGCGCCAGCAGCTTGTACTTGGACAGCTCGGAGGGCTACACCTTC. This translates into CASSLYLDSSEGYTF.

V and J are TRBV24-1 and TRBJ2-7, with D hard to call. The germline V gene has CDR1 KGHDR and CDR2 SFDVKD. The CDR3 spans 13 residues. V lost 2 bases and J lost 3, with 7 bases in between. CDR3 region: CATSDYNSYEQYF. CDR3 sequence (DNA): TGTGCCACCAGTGATTACAACAGCTACGAGCAGTACTTC.

This chain links TRBV7-3 with TRBJ1-6; D unresolved. Looked up from germline, CDR1 is SGHTA and CDR2 is FQGTGA. This CDR3 is built from 14 residues. Trimming took off 1 base at V and 4 bases at J, with 5 bases between the two ends. The chain's CDR3 is CASSLSGYNSPLHF. For the CDR3, the DNA is TGTGCCAGCAGCTTAAGCGGGTATAATTCACCCCTCCACTTT.

The chain joins TRBV28 to TRBJ1-5; D is possibly TRBD1 (6 bases). Germline V gene data show CDR1 as MDHEN and CDR2 as SYDVKM. V lost 2 bases and J 3 bases, leaving 14 bases between the germline ends. The CDR3 spans 16 residues. The CDR3 region has the DNA TGTGCCAGCAGTTTACTAAAACAGGGAACCAATCAGCCCCAGCATTTT. It is translated as CASSLLKQGTNQPQHF.

The chain employs TRBV6-1 and TRBJ2-5; 9 bases agree with TRBD2. Germline V gives CDR1 MNHNS, CDR2 SASEGT. V lost 1 base and J lost 2; bases outside the gene matches: 5. The CDR3 is made up of 16 amino acids. The CDR3 is CASSEGSGRGQETQYF. The CDR3 DNA reads as TGTGCCAGCAGTGAAGGTAGCGGGAGAGGGCAAGAGACCCAGTACTTC.

The chain recombines TRBV10-3 with TRBJ1-2; D unclear. The CDR3 length is 15 residues. Trimming left V 6 bases short and J 1 base short, with 15 bases between. The germline CDR1 and CDR2 sequences are ENHRY and SYGVKD. CDR3 sequence reads: CAIRSYYRGNYGYTF. The CDR3 DNA reads as TGTGCCATCAGGAGCTATTATCGGGGTAACTATGGCTACACCTTC.

V and J are TRBV30 and TRBJ2-3; 14 bases agree with TRBD2. Germline CDR1 reads GTSNPN; CDR2 reads SVGIG (reference sequence). V shed 0 bases and J 2 bases; nucleotides not matched to a gene: 7. This CDR3 has 18 residues. Here the CDR3 reads CAWSVTSGGAAFTDTQYF. CDR3 DNA sequence: TGTGCCTGGAGTGTGACTAGCGGGGGGGCCGCTTTCACAGATACGCAGTATTTT.

The gene calls are TRBV19 and TRBJ1-2; no clear D. V lost 8 bases, J lost 7 bases, and 14 bases lay in between. The CDR3 consists of 12 residues. Germline values: CDR1 LNHDA, CDR2 SQIVND (reference sequence). The CDR3 coding sequence is TGTGCCAGTCTTACGTCAGGTGTTGGCTACACCTTC. Translated: CASLTSGVGYTF.

This clone was observed a handful of times. The V and J genes are TRBV5-6 and TRBJ1-6; TRBD1 is a possible D gene (5 bases). There are 14 residues in the CDR3. Germline CDR1 SGHDT, CDR2 YYEEEE. V dropped 0 bases and J dropped 6 bases, with 7 bases sitting between them. The CDR3 region has the DNA TGTGCCAGCAGCTTGGGTAGGGGTAATTCACCCCTCCACTTT. Its protein is CASSLGRGNSPLHF.

V usage is TRBV6-4 and J usage is TRBJ1-1; D is undetermined. Trimming left V 6 bases short and J 1 base short, with 18 bases between. The CDR3 covers 16 residues. CDR1 MRHNA and CDR2 SNTAGT come from the germline V gene. Here the CDR3 DNA reads TGTGCCAGCAGCCAAACCCCTTTCGGGGAGAACACTGAAGCTTTCTTT. Its protein is CASSQTPFGENTEAFF.

The chain carries TRBV5-5 and TRBJ2-7, with D perhaps TRBD2 (6 bases). V was shortened by 0 bases and J by 10 bases, with 17 bases between the two germline ends. The CDR3 totals 14 residues. Germline V gene sequence: CDR1 SGHKS, CDR2 YYEKEE (reference sequence). As DNA, the CDR3 is TGTGCCAGCAGCTTGGCCATAGCGGTGGGTCGACAGTACTTC. It codes for CASSLAIAVGRQYF.

This chain joins TRBV2 and TRBJ1-5, with D possibly matching TRBD1 (5 bases). V was clipped by 6 bases and J by 5 bases, with 20 bases between them. Germline V lookup: CDR1 SNHLY, CDR2 FYNNEI. The CDR3 runs 16 residues. The CDR3 bases are TGTGCCAGCAGAGCCCAGGACACCCTAGGGCATCAGCCCCAGCATTTT. Protein sequence: CASRAQDTLGHQPQHF.

The chain joins TRBV18 to TRBJ1-1; 7 bases match TRBD1. This CDR3 comprises 12 residues. Per the germline V gene, CDR1 is KGHSH and CDR2 is LQKENI. The trim removed 6 bases at V and 5 bases at J, leaving 3 bases unmatched. The CDR3 DNA sequence: TGTGCCAGCTCGCCGGACAGGACTGAAGCTTTCTTT. Encoded protein: CASSPDRTEAFF.

The chain combines TRBV9 with TRBJ2-7; weak D call: TRBD1 (5 bases). The V gene's germline CDR1 is SGDLS and CDR2 YYNGEE. V lost 3 bases to trimming and J lost 6 bases, with 7 bases between them. The CDR3 has 11 residues. The CDR3 sequence is CASSGQGEQYF. In nucleotides, the CDR3 is TGTGCCAGCAGCGGGCAGGGCGAGCAGTACTTC.

The gene calls are TRBV28 and TRBJ1-1; 8 bases map to TRBD1. The germline gives CDR1 MDHEN, CDR2 SYDVKM. The CDR3 has 16 residues. Trimming removed 6 bases from V and 10 bases from J; junction bases left unmatched: 19. The CDR3 region is CASRTQGAPRNSGAFF. Here the CDR3 DNA reads TGTGCCAGCAGAACGCAGGGGGCGCCCCGTAACTCAGGAGCTTTCTTT.

The chain carries TRBV19 and TRBJ2-1, with 13 bases fitting TRBD2. The length of the CDR3 is 15 residues. Germline assignment: CDR1 LNHDA and CDR2 SQIVND (reference sequence). With V trimmed by 3 bases and J by 7 bases, 3 bases remained unmatched. The CDR3 DNA sequence: TGTGCCAGTAGTATTGGACTAGCGGGAGTGAATGAGCAGTTCTTC. It codes for CASSIGLAGVNEQFF.

The genes are TRBV11-3 and TRBJ2-1; 11 bases are shared with TRBD2. The junction had 11 bases not matched to a gene; V was cut back by 8 bases and J by 8 bases. Germline assignment: CDR1 SGHNT and CDR2 YENEEA. The CDR3 extends over 15 amino acids. The CDR3 protein is CASRISGGAPHEQFF. CDR3 in DNA: TGTGCCAGCCGAATTAGCGGGGGGGCCCCCCATGAGCAGTTCTTC.

The gene calls are TRBV5-4 and TRBJ2-3; 14 bases line up with TRBD2. CDR1 and CDR2 (germline): SGHNT, YYREEE (reference sequence). The CDR3 has 17 amino acids. J lost 0 bases, V lost 4 bases, and 4 bases had no gene match. The CDR3 spells CASSRTSGGPSTDTQYF. CDR3 sequence (DNA): TGTGCCAGCAGCCGGACTAGCGGGGGGCCTAGCACAGATACGCAGTATTTT. Complete variable domain (other parts from reference TRBV5-4 and TRBJ2-3): ETGVTQSPTHLIKTRGQQVTLRCSSQSGHNTVSWYQQALGQGPQFIFQYYREEENGRGNFPPRFSGLQFPNYSSELNVNALELDDSALYLCASSRTSGGPSTDTQYFGPGTRLTVL.